Reported below is one T cell receptor (beta chain). The sample originates from a study of blood T cell repertoires in COVID-19. Overall study context: Researchers got acute and convalescent COVID-19 samples from the United States, Italy and Spain.

This CDR3 is built from 15 residues. The V segment lost 4 bases and the J segment 5 bases; nucleotides outside the gene matches: 3. Germline V gene lookup returns CDR1 SGHNT and CDR2 YYREEE (reference sequence). The assay was immunoSEQ multiplex PCR, and TCRdb's table has in-frame clones only and misses some. Of tens of thousands of clones listed, approximately 85% are singletons. The sequenced sample was peripheral blood. This TCR derives from a human donor in a cohort sampled during active COVID-19. The V call is TRBV5-4, the J call TRBJ2-1; TRBD2 aligns across 13 bases. The CDR3 protein is CASSLGTSGNNEQFF. For the CDR3, the DNA is TGTGCCAGCAGCCTCGGGACTAGCGGGAACAATGAGCAGTTCTTC.